This record covers a single T cell receptor beta chain. The antigen remains undetermined. It may be a read error: a sequence one base away is much more abundant. Investigators excluded patients with uncontrolled infection, other autoimmune disease, pregnancy or lactation. The data originate from a study of T cells in Graves' hyperthyroidism and ophthalmopathy. About the research overall: Peripheral blood was taken when the disease was first diagnosed, before any treatment began.

What was amplified from RNA transcripts were TCR beta CDR3 regions. The study used the HTBI primer set for a first-round RT-PCR of the TCR CDR3. In TCRdb, the multiplex PCR reads were re-called with MiXCR into one record per CDR3 protein. Altogether 500,000 to 800,000 distinct CDR3 sequences are present, 13% to 15% being singletons, with the ten largest covering around 12%. Study-level findings and limits: Most clonotypes expanded in the thyroid (above 0.001) were also present in blood.

The receptor comes from a woman aged 45-60 years with Graves' ophthalmopathy. Sequences were obtained from blood.

The CDR3 nucleotides read TGTGCTAGTGGTTCGGAGACTGAGCAGTTCTTC. Translated, it gives CASGSETEQFF. This chain uses TRBV12-5 with TRBJ2-1; no clear D. The V gene lost 4 bases and the J gene lost 9 bases, with 7 bases spanning the gap. CDR1 and CDR2 (germline): LGHNT, FRNRAP. This CDR3 has 11 residues. Together with reference TRBV12-5 and TRBJ2-1, the CDR3 gives the full variable domain: DARVTQTPRHKVTEMGQEVTMRCQPILGHNTVFWYRQTMMQGLELLAYFRNRAPLDDSGMPKDRFSAEMPDATLATLKIQPSEPRDSAVYFCASGSETEQFFGPGTRLTVL.